This entry lists 26 T cell receptor beta chains sequenced from one sample in a study of vaccination and CD4 T cells after COVID-19. Cultured CD4+ T cell DNA was sequenced using the Oncomine TCR Beta short-read assay. TCRdb processed the PCR reads anew with MiXCR; each CDR3 protein has one entry. The data show about 16,000 distinct CDR3 sequences, roughly 47% seen once. Antigens of these TCRs are unknown. As for treatment: 10-day PBMC culture with coronavirus spike peptide pools or control peptides (ViraFEST assay). The sequencing input was CD4+ T cells from blood, cultured in vitro. All receptors derive from a human donor who had recovered from COVID-19.

The chain joins TRBV11-2 to TRBJ2-3; D perhaps matches TRBD1 (5 bases). The germline V and J ends were trimmed by 1 base and 2 bases, with 13 bases remaining between them. In germline, CDR1 is SGHAT, CDR2 FQNNGV. The CDR3 extends over 16 amino acids. CDR3 protein: CASSLGPVRDTDTQYF. In nucleotides, the CDR3 is TGTGCCAGCAGCTTAGGTCCGGTCAGGGACACAGATACGCAGTATTTT. Complete variable domain (other parts from reference TRBV11-2 and TRBJ2-3): EAGVAQSPRYKIIEKRQSVAFWCNPISGHATLYWYQQILGQGPKLLIQFQNNGVVDDSQLPKDRFSAERLKGVDSTLKIQPAKLEDSAVYLCASSLGPVRDTDTQYFGPGTRLTVL.

This clonotype was seen once. V is TRBV28 and J is TRBJ2-5; D could derive from TRBD1 or TRBD2 (5 bases each). CDR1 and CDR2 (germline): MDHEN, SYDVKM. V lost 5 bases and J 1 base, leaving 20 bases between the germline ends. This CDR3 has 17 residues. This chain's CDR3 is CASSNWDLRSPQETQYF. The CDR3 DNA reads as TGTGCCAGCAGTAACTGGGACCTTCGGAGTCCCCAAGAGACCCAGTACTTC.

In this sample, this clonotype turned up a few times. V gene TRBV6-5 combines with J gene TRBJ2-5; D uncertain. V dropped 4 bases and J dropped 3 bases, with 3 bases sitting between them. Germline V gene lookup returns CDR1 MNHEY and CDR2 SVGAGI. The CDR3 has 11 amino acids. Written as DNA, the CDR3 is TGTGCCAGCAGTTTCAAAGAGACCCAGTACTTC. Translation: CASSFKETQYF.

The chain links TRBV2 to TRBJ1-5; no reliable D call. Looked up from germline, CDR1 is SNHLY and CDR2 is FYNNEI. The length of the CDR3 is 15 residues. Trimming stripped 4 bases from V and 5 bases from J, with 15 bases between. The CDR3 DNA reads as TGTGCCAGCAGTGCTTCCGGGTTTCGTGATCAGCCCCAGCATTTT. It is translated as CASSASGFRDQPQHF.

This chain links TRBV7-2 with TRBJ1-5; the match to TRBD1 covers 7 bases. With V trimmed by 3 bases and J by 4 bases, 6 bases remained unmatched. The CDR3 sequence is 15 residues long. In germline, CDR1 is SGHTA, CDR2 FQGNSA. CDR3 protein: CASSFVGQMNQPQHF. The DNA for the CDR3 is TGTGCCAGCAGCTTTGTGGGACAGATGAATCAGCCCCAGCATTTT.

J is TRBJ1-1 and V is TRBV29-1, with a tentative D call TRBD1 (6 bases). This CDR3 has 15 amino acids. Germline values: CDR1 SQVTM, CDR2 ANQGSEA. Trimming shortened V by 0 bases and J by 4 bases, and 15 bases separated the two germline ends. The CDR3 sequence is CSVEDLQGLCTEAFF. CDR3 coding DNA: TGCAGCGTTGAAGATCTACAGGGCCTTTGCACTGAAGCTTTCTTT.

In its sample, this clonotype was seen a few times. The V and J genes are TRBV10-3 and TRBJ1-2; the D gene is possibly TRBD1 (6 bases). With 3 bases removed from V and 1 base from J, the gap between germline ends came to 12 bases. Germline CDR1 and CDR2: ENHRY and SYGVKD. This CDR3 region has 15 residues. Here the CDR3 reads CAISEGGTSNYGYTF. The DNA for the CDR3 is TGTGCCATCAGTGAAGGTGGGACAAGTAACTATGGCTACACCTTC.

This chain links TRBV20-1 with TRBJ2-4; the D gene is possibly TRBD2 (7 bases). The CDR3 length is 14 residues. Trimming removed 6 bases from V and 8 bases from J, with 20 bases in between. The germline V gene encodes CDR1 DFQATT and CDR2 SNEGSKA (reference sequence). The CDR3 loop is CSAEGGWGLDIQYF. In DNA, the CDR3 is TGCAGTGCAGAGGGGGGGTGGGGGTTGGACATTCAGTACTTC.

In its sample, this clonotype was seen a few times. The chain employs TRBV19 and TRBJ1-5; D call uncertain. Trimming took off 3 bases at V and 4 bases at J, with 13 bases between the two ends. This CDR3 is built from 15 residues. The V gene's germline CDR1 is LNHDA and CDR2 SQIVND (reference sequence). CDR3 sequence: CASSIRNPGNQPQHF. The CDR3 region has the DNA TGTGCCAGTAGTATTCGGAACCCTGGGAATCAGCCCCAGCATTTT.

The chain couples TRBV7-8 to TRBJ2-3, with TRBD1 matching over 7 bases. The CDR3 contains 13 residues. Per the germline V gene, CDR1 is SGHVS and CDR2 is FQNEAQ. V dropped 6 bases and J dropped 4; count of bases not matched to a gene: 4. Here the CDR3 reads CASRFQGADTQYF. In nucleotides, the CDR3 is TGTGCCAGCAGATTCCAGGGGGCAGATACGCAGTATTTT.

This clonotype was seen more than once but under ten times. J is TRBJ1-2 and V is TRBV10-3, with TRBD1 identical over 11 bases. CDR1 is ENHRY, CDR2 SYGVKD, per germline. CDR3 size: 13 residues. Germline trimming cut 7 bases from V and 8 bases from J; bases unmatched to any gene: 6. Here the CDR3 DNA reads TGTGCCATCACCGAGGACAGGGGGCGAGGCTACACCTTC. Residues: CAITEDRGRGYTF.

The chain recombines TRBV6-4 with TRBJ2-3; 10 nucleotides match TRBD1. The CDR3 extends over 15 amino acids. The V segment lost 3 bases and the J segment 1 base; nucleotides outside the gene matches: 1. Looked up from germline, CDR1 is MRHNA and CDR2 is SNTAGT. The CDR3 DNA reads TGTGCCAGCAGTGATGGGACAGGGGGCACAGATACGCAGTATTTT. This codes for CASSDGTGGTDTQYF.

This clonotype is classed as medium-sized. The chain joins TRBV7-2 to TRBJ2-3; D is unclear. V was shortened by 2 bases and J by 3 bases, with 0 bases between the two germline ends. The CDR3 is made up of 11 amino acids. CDR1 and CDR2 (germline): SGHTA, FQGNSA. In nucleotides, the CDR3 is TGTGCCAGCAGCTTAACAGATACGCAGTATTTT. Translating it yields CASSLTDTQYF.

V and J are TRBV28 and TRBJ1-1; D is ambiguous. This CDR3 region has 13 residues. Germline CDR1 and CDR2: MDHEN and SYDVKM. V was pared by 3 bases and J by 6 bases, with 11 bases between. The DNA for the CDR3 is TGTGCCAGCAGTTTCGGCCCGGCCCCTGAAGCTTTCTTT. It is translated as CASSFGPAPEAFF.

The rearrangement uses TRBV29-1 and TRBJ2-3; 7 positions match TRBD1. The CDR3 is made up of 14 amino acids. Germline values: CDR1 SQVTM, CDR2 ANQGSEA. V lost 5 bases and J lost 2; bases outside the gene matches: 7. CDR3 sequence reads: CSVLPGQITDTQYF. The CDR3 DNA sequence: TGCAGCGTTCTACCGGGACAGATCACAGATACGCAGTATTTT.

The V and J genes are TRBV18 and TRBJ1-1; TRBD1 is a possible D gene (6 bases). Trimming removed 0 bases from V and 10 bases from J, with 24 bases in between. CDR1 is KGHSH, CDR2 LQKENI, per germline. The CDR3 runs to 17 residues. CDR3 DNA: TGTGCCAGCTCACCACCAGCAGGACAGCCCAACCGCGAGGGAGCTTTCTTT. Its translation: CASSPPAGQPNREGAFF.

V gene TRBV4-1 combines with J gene TRBJ1-1, with D hard to call. The CDR3 contains 14 residues. Germline V gene lookup returns CDR1 MGHRA and CDR2 YSYEKL. Trimming cost V 1 base and J 0 bases, with 6 bases left between them. The CDR3: CASSQGPVNTEAFF. CDR3 in DNA: TGCGCCAGCAGCCAAGGCCCGGTGAACACTGAAGCTTTCTTT.

The V call is TRBV11-2, the J call TRBJ2-7; D is uncertain. The CDR3 totals 14 residues. V lost 0 bases, J lost 7 bases, and 13 bases lay in between. Germline assignment: CDR1 SGHAT and CDR2 FQNNGV. CDR3 DNA: TGTGCCAGCAGCTTAGATCCGCTTTTGAGAGAGCAGTACTTC. Amino acids: CASSLDPLLREQYF.

This clonotype was counted a few times. Here the CDR3 DNA reads TGTGCCAGTAGTATAATCTTTCGGCAGAGGAGCAATCAGCCCCAGCATTTT. It yields the protein CASSIIFRQRSNQPQHF. V is TRBV19 and J is TRBJ1-5, with D unresolved. Trimming removed 2 bases from V and 1 base from J, with 15 bases in between. Per germline, CDR1 LNHDA and CDR2 SQIVND (reference sequence). The CDR3 is made up of 17 amino acids.

V gene TRBV7-3 combines with J gene TRBJ2-5, with D possibly TRBD1 on 5 matching bases. Germline CDR1 SGHTA, CDR2 FQGTGA. Trimming cost V 6 bases and J 5 bases, with 13 bases left between them. The CDR3 has 13 residues. The CDR3 sequence is CASSNARGETQYF. DNA for the CDR3: TGTGCCAGCAGTAACGCTAGGGGCGAGACCCAGTACTTC.

Worth noting for this clonotype: This CDR3 fails to terminate in the conserved phenylalanine or tryptophan, so it likely reflects a read error. The chain uses TRBV6-4 and TRBJ2-4; D call uncertain. Germline loops: CDR1 MRHNA, CDR2 SNTAGT. This CDR3 comprises 14 residues. V lost 6 bases and J 5 bases, leaving 14 bases between the germline ends. The CDR3 DNA follows: TGTGCCAGCAGCCCGGACCAAGGCCAAAACATTCAGTACCTC. Translated: CASSPDQGQNIQYL.

The chain employs TRBV25-1 and TRBJ1-1, with a weak D call TRBD1 (6 bases). Per the germline V gene, CDR1 is MGHDK and CDR2 is SYGVNS. Trimming removed 0 bases from V and 5 bases from J, with 22 bases in between. This CDR3 is built from 18 residues. This CDR3 is CASSEYMACGEGVTEAFF. CDR3 bases: TGTGCCAGCAGTGAATATATGGCGTGCGGCGAGGGGGTAACTGAAGCTTTCTTT.

This clonotype was observed a handful of times. V gene TRBV5-4 combines with J gene TRBJ2-7, with D perhaps TRBD1 (6 bases). The CDR3 has 13 residues. Between the trimmed V and J ends, which lost 4 bases and 2 bases, there was a span of 10 bases. CDR1 SGHNT and CDR2 YYREEE come from the germline V gene (reference sequence). The CDR3 nucleotides are TGTGCCAGCAGCCCGGACAGCCCCTACGAGCAGTACTTC. It codes for CASSPDSPYEQYF.

This clonotype was picked up a small number of times. V and J are TRBV20-1 and TRBJ1-5, with D perhaps matching TRBD1 (5 bases). Germline loops: CDR1 DFQATT, CDR2 SNEGSKA (reference sequence). The CDR3 runs 17 residues. Between the trimmed V and J ends, which lost 4 bases and 7 bases, there was a span of 26 bases. The CDR3 reads CSATVGEGRTYRQPQHF. The CDR3 nucleotides are TGCAGTGCTACCGTGGGGGAGGGGCGGACTTACAGACAGCCCCAGCATTTT.

The genes are TRBV28 and TRBJ2-1; D is unclear. The germline gives CDR1 MDHEN, CDR2 SYDVKM. Trimming took off 6 bases at V and 3 bases at J, with 6 bases between the two ends. This CDR3 has 12 amino acids. CDR3 protein: CASSLSYNEQFF. The DNA for the CDR3 is TGTGCCAGCAGCCTAAGCTACAATGAGCAGTTCTTC.

The chain couples TRBV20-1 to TRBJ2-5, with 8 bases matching TRBD1. The CDR3 consists of 12 residues. The germline V gene encodes CDR1 DFQATT and CDR2 SNEGSKA (reference sequence). This CDR3 reads CAGQGRWETQYF. For the CDR3, the DNA is TGCGCCGGACAGGGAAGGTGGGAGACCCAGTACTTC.